This TCR beta chain came from a study of cytomegalovirus exposure and HLA in healthy donors. The study's findings and limits: A list of about 180 TCR beta chains associated with cytomegalovirus was given. Immune exposure data for these donors was limited to CMV serostatus. In a later analysis, HLA-C alleles had the fewest associated TCRs, DRB1 alleles the most. It was confirmed in vitro that a few of the CMV-associated chains were specific for CMV antigens.

About this clone itself: The antigen is unknown.

Germline CDR1 LGHNA, CDR2 YNFKEQ. This CDR3 has 19 residues. Deletions cut 2 bases from V and 5 bases from J, with 25 bases between. It was with 60 Vbeta and 13 Jbeta primers that the PCR ran. Only in-frame clones appear in the TCRdb table, and some are missing; sequencing was by immunoSEQ multiplex PCR. The listing records roughly 76,000 clones. Sequencing input: PBMCs. The receptor was derived from a female donor in good health and CMV-seropositive. The chain carries TRBV4-2 and TRBJ2-1; TRBD2 is a possible D gene (7 bases). CDR3 loop: CASSQYTRGAGEADNEQFF. The CDR3 bases are TGTGCCAGCAGCCAATACACCCGGGGGGCGGGAGAGGCCGACAATGAGCAGTTCTTC.